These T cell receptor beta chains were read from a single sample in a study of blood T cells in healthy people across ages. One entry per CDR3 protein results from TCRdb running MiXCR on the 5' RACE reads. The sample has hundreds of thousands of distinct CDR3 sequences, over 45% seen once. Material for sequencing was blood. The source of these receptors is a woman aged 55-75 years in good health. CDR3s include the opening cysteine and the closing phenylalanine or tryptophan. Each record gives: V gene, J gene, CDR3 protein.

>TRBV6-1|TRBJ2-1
CASKLWLAGENEQFF
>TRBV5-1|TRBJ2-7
CASKELTGQGEQYF
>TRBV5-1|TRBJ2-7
CASSSRDGPYEQYF
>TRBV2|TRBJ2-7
CASKVLTYEQYF
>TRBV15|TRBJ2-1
CATSRGQGGNNEQFF
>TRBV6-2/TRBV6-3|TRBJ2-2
CASSYRRGNTGELFF
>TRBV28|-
CASSSETGGLETQYF
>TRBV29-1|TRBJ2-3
CSVERLAGGTDTQYF
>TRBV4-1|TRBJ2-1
CASSQALFDEQFF
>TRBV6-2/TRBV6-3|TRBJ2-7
CASSHGLFYEQYF
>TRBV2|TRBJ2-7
CARTGTSGTEQYF
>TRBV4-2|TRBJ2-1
CASTSRLALYNEQFF
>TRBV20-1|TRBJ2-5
CSARDLMVAGVWETQYF
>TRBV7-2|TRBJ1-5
CASSFSISTSNQPQHF
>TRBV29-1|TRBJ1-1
CSARQGMVTEAFF
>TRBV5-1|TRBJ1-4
CASSQGGASGEKLFF
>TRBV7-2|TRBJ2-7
CASSLGLAGEIWNEQYF
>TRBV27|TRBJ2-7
CASSLTLVGSYEQYF
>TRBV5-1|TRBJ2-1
CASRRESSNEQFF
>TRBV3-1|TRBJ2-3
CASSQGLAGGGRPDTQYF
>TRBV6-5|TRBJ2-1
CASKGAGGNYNEQFF
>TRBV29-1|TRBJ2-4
CSGPWDRQAKNIQYF
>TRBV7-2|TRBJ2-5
CASSLAGTSGMETQYF
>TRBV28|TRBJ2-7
CASNLGVGNEQYF